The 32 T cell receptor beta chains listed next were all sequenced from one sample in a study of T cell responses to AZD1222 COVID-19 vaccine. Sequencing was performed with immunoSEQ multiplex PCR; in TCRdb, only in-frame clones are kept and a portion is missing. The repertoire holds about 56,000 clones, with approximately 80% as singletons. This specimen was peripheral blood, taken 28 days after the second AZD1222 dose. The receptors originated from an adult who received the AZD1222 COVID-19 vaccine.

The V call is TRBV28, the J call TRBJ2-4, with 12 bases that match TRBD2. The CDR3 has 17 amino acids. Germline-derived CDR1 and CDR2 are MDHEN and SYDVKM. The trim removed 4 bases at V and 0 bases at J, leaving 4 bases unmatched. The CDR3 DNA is TGTGCCAGCAGTTCCGGACTAGCGGGATTAGCCAAAAACATTCAGTACTTC. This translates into CASSSGLAGLAKNIQYF.

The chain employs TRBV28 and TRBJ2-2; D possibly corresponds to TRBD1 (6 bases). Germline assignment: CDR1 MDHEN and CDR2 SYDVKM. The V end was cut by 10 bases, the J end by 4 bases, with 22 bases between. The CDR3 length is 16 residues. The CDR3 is CATQPPQGWGTGELFF. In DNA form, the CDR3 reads TGTGCCACCCAACCCCCCCAGGGGTGGGGCACCGGGGAGCTGTTTTTT.

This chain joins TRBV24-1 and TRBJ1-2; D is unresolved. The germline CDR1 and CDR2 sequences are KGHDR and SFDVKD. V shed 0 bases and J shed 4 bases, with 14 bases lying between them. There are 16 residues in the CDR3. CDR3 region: CATSDLTEQGIYGYTF. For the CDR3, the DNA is TGTGCCACCAGTGATTTGACAGAGCAAGGGATCTATGGCTACACCTTC.

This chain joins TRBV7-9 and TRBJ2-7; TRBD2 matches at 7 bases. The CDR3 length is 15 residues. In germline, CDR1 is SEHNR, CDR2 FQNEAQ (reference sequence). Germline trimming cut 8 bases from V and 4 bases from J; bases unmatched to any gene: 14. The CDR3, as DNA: TGTGCCAGCGCCCCGGGGGGAGGGCCTCTATACGAGCAGTACTTC. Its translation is CASAPGGGPLYEQYF.

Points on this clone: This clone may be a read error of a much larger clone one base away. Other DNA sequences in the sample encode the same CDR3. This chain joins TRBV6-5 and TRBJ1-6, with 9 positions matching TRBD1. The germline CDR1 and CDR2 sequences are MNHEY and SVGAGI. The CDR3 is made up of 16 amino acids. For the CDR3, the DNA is TGTGCCAGCAGTTGGGGACAGGGCGTCCGAAGTTCACCCCTCCATTTT. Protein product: CASSWGQGVRSSPLHF.

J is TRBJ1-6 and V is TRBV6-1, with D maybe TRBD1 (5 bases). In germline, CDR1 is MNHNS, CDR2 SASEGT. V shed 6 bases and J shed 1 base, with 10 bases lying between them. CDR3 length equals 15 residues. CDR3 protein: CASSSGGSYNSPLHF. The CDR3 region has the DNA TGTGCCAGCAGCTCCGGGGGTTCCTATAATTCACCCCTCCACTTT.

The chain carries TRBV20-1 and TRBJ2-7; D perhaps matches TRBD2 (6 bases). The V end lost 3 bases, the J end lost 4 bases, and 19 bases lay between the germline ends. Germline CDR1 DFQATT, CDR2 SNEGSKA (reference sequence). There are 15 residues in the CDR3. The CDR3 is CSASPPRGGDYEQYF. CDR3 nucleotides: TGCAGTGCTAGTCCTCCAAGGGGCGGGGATTACGAGCAGTACTTC.

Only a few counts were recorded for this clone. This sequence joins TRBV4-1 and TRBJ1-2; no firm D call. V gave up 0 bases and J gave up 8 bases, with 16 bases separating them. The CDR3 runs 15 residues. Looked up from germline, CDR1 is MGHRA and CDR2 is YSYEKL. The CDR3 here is CASSQDQVNPMGYTF. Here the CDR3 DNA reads TGCGCCAGCAGCCAAGATCAGGTGAATCCTATGGGCTACACCTTC.

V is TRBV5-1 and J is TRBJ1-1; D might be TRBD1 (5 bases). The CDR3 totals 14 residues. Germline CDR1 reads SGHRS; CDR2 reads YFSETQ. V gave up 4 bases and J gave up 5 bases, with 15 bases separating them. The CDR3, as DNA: TGCGCCAGCAGCCGAAGTGGGACCGAGACTGAAGCTTTCTTT. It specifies CASSRSGTETEAFF.

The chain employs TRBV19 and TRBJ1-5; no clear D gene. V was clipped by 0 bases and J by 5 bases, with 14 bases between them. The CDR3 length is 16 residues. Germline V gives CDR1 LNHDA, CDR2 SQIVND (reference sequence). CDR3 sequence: CASSIEPGRWDQPQHF. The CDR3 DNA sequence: TGTGCCAGTAGTATAGAACCCGGTCGATGGGATCAGCCCCAGCATTTT.

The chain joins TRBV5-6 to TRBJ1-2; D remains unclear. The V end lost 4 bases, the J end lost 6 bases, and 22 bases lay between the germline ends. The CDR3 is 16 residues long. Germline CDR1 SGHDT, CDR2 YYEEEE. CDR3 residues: CASSRFPFNREDGYTF. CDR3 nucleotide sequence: TGTGCCAGCAGCCGATTCCCATTTAACCGGGAGGATGGCTACACCTTC.

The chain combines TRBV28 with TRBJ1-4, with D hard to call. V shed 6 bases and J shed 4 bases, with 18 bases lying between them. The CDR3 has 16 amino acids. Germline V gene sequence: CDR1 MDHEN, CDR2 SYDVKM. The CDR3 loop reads CASRRGRAEFNEKLFF. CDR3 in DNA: TGTGCCAGCAGGCGTGGCCGGGCCGAGTTTAATGAAAAACTGTTTTTT.

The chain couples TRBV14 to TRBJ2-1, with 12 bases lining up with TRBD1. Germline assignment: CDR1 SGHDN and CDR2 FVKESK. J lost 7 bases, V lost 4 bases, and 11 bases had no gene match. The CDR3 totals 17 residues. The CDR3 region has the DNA TGTGCCAGCAGCCGAAGCCTGGGACAGGGGGCGAGAAATGAGCAGTTCTTC. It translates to CASSRSLGQGARNEQFF.

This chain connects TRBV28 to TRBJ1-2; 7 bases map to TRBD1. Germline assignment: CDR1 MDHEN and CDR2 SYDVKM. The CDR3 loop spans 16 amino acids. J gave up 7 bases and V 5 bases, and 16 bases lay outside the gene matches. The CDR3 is CASSQTGFQIFPGYTF. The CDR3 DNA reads TGTGCCAGCAGTCAGACAGGGTTTCAAATATTTCCTGGCTACACCTTC.

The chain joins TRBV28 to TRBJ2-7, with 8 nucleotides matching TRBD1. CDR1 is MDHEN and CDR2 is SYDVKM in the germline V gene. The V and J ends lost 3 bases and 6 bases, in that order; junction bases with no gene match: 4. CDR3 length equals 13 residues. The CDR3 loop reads CASSFQGAIEQYV. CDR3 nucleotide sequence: TGTGCCAGCAGTTTCCAGGGGGCAATCGAGCAGTACGTC.

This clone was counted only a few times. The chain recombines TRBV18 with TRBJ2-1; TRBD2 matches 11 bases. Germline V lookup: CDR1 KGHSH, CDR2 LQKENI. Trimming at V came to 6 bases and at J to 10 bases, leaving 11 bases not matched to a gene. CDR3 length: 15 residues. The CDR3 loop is CASSPSGRPEFEQFF. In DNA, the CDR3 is TGTGCCAGCTCCCCTAGCGGGAGGCCCGAGTTCGAGCAGTTCTTC.

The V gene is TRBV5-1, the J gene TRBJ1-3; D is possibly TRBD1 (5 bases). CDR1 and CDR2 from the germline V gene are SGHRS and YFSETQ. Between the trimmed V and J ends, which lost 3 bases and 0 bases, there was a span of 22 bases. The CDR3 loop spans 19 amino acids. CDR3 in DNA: TGCGCCAGCAGCTATGGGGCACGAACCTCGGAATTCTCTGGAAACACCATATATTTT. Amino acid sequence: CASSYGARTSEFSGNTIYF.

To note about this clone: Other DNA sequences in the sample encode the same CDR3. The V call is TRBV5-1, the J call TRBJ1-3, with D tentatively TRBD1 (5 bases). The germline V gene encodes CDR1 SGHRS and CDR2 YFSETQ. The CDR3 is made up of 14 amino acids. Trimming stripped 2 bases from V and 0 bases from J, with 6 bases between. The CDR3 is CASSFGASGNTIYF. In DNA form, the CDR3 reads TGCGCCAGCAGCTTTGGGGCCTCTGGAAACACCATATATTTT.

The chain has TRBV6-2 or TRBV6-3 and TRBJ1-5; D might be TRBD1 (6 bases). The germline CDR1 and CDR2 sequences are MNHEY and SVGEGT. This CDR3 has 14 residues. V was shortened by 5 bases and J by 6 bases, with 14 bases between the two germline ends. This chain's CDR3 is CASSPSGDSQPQHF. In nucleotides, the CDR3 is TGTGCCAGCAGTCCCTCAGGGGATAGTCAGCCCCAGCATTTT.

The DNA for the CDR3 is TGCGCCAGCAGCATTCCCGGCGTGAGAGATGGCTACACCTTC. Translating it yields CASSIPGVRDGYTF. The rearrangement uses TRBV5-1 and TRBJ1-2; D is unresolved. CDR1 and CDR2 (germline): SGHRS, YFSETQ. This CDR3 region has 14 residues. The germline V and J ends were trimmed by 4 bases and 6 bases, with 16 bases remaining between them. The full variable domain, with the rest looked up from reference TRBV5-1 and TRBJ1-2, is KAGVTQTPRYLIKTRGQQVTLSCSPISGHRSVSWYQQTPGQGLQFLFEYFSETQRNKGNFPGRFSGRQFSNSRSEMNVSTLELGDSALYLCASSIPGVRDGYTFGSGTRLTVV.

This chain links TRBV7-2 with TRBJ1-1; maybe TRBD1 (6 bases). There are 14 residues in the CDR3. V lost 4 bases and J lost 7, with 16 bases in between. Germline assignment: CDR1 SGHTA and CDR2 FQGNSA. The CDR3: CASSSPGTRSEAFF. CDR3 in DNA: TGTGCCAGCAGCTCCCCCGGGACAAGGAGTGAAGCTTTCTTT. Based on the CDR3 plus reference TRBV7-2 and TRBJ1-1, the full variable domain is GAGVSQSPSNKVTEKGKDVELRCDPISGHTALYWYRQSLGQGLEFLIYFQGNSAPDKSGLPSDRFSAERTGGSVSTLTIQRTQQEDSAVYLCASSSPGTRSEAFFGQGTRLTVV.

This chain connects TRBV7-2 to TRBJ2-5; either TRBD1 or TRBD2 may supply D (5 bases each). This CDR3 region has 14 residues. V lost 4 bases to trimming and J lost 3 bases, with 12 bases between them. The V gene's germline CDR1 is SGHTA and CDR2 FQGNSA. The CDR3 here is CASSSGAGKETQYF. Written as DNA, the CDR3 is TGTGCCAGCAGCTCCGGGGCAGGGAAAGAGACCCAGTACTTC. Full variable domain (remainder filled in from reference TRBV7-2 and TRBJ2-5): GAGVSQSPSNKVTEKGKDVELRCDPISGHTALYWYRQSLGQGLEFLIYFQGNSAPDKSGLPSDRFSAERTGGSVSTLTIQRTQQEDSAVYLCASSSGAGKETQYFGPGTRLLVL.

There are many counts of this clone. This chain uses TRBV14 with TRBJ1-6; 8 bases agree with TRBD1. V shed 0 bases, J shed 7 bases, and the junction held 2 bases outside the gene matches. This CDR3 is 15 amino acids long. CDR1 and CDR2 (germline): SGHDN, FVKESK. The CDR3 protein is CASSQERDRNSPLHF. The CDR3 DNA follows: TGTGCCAGCAGCCAAGAGAGGGACAGGAATTCACCCCTCCACTTT.

CDR3 bases: TGTGCCAGTGATACAGGGGGACTTGGCTACACCTTC. Its translation: CASDTGGLGYTF. The V call is TRBV19, the J call TRBJ1-2, with 8 nucleotides matching TRBD1. The V gene end was trimmed by 8 bases and the J gene end by 7 bases; junction bases not matched to a gene: 6. CDR1 is LNHDA and CDR2 is SQIVND in the germline V gene (reference sequence). The CDR3 is 12 residues long.

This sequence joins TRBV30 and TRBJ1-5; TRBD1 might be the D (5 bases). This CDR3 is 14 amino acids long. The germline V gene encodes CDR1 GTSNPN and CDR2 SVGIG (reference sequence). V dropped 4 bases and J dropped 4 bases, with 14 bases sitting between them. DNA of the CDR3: TGTGCCTGGACGAACAAGACAGTAAATCAGCCCCAGCATTTT. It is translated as CAWTNKTVNQPQHF.

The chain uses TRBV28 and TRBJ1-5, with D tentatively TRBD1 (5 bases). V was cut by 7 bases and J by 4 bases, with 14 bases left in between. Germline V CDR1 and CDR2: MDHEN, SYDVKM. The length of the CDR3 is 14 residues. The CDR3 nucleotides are TGTGCCAGCACCACTGGGACCCAAAATCAGCCCCAGCATTTT. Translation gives CASTTGTQNQPQHF. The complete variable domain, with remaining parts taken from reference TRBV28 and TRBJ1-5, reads DVKVTQSSRYLVKRTGEKVFLECVQDMDHENMFWYRQDPGLGLRLIYFSYDVKMKEKGDIPEGYSVSREKKERFSLILESASTNQTSMYLCASTTGTQNQPQHFGDGTRLSIL.

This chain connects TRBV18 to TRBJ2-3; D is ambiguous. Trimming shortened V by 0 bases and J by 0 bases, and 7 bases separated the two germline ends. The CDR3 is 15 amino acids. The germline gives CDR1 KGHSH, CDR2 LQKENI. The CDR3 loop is CASSPPPASTDTQYF. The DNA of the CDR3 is TGTGCCAGCTCACCACCCCCAGCTAGCACAGATACGCAGTATTTT.

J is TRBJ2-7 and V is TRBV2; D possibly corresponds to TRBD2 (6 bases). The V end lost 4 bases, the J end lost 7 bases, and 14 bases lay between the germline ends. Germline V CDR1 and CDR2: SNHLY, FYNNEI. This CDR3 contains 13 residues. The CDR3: CASSGEAGREQYV. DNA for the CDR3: TGTGCCAGCAGTGGTGAGGCGGGGCGGGAGCAGTACGTC.

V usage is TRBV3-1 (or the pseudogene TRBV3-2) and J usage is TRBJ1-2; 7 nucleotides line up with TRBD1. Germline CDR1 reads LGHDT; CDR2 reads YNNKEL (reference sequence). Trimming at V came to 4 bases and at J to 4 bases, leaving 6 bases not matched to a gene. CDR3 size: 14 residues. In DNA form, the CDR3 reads TGTGCCAGCAGCCGGGACAGCTTATTCTATGGCTACACCTTC. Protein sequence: CASSRDSLFYGYTF.

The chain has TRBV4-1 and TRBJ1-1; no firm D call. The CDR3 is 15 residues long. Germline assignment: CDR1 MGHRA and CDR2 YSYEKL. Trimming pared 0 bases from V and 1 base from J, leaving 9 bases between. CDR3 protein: CASSQDVAANTEAFF. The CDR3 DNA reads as TGCGCCAGCAGCCAAGATGTAGCAGCGAACACTGAAGCTTTCTTT.

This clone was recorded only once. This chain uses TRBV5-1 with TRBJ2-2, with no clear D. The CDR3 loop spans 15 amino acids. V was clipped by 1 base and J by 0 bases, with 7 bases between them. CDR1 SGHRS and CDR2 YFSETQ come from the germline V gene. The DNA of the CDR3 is TGCGCCAGCAGCTTGACAGTAGCGAACACCGGGGAGCTGTTTTTT. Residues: CASSLTVANTGELFF.

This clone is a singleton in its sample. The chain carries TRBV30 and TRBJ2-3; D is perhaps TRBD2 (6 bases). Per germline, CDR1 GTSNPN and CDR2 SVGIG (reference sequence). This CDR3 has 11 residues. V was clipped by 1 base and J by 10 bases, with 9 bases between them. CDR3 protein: CAWSAPGAQYF. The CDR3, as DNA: TGTGCCTGGAGTGCGCCGGGAGCGCAGTATTTT.